These 27 T cell receptor beta chains originate from one sample sequenced in a study of blood T cell repertoires in COVID-19. This table comes from immunoSEQ multiplex PCR, and its TCRdb copy is limited to in-frame clones, with some not included. The table has roughly 62,000 clones, more than 75% seen once. Input material: peripheral blood. Receptors were obtained from a man between 65 and 85 years old with acute or convalescent COVID-19.

The chain carries TRBV5-1 and TRBJ2-1; 11 bases align to TRBD2. Germline V CDR1 and CDR2: SGHRS, YFSETQ. With V trimmed by 4 bases and J by 5 bases, 5 bases remained unmatched. The CDR3 sequence is 15 residues long. The CDR3 region is CASSPRGLADNEQFF. The CDR3 nucleotides read TGCGCCAGCAGCCCAAGGGGACTAGCGGACAATGAGCAGTTCTTC. Drawing the rest from reference TRBV5-1 and TRBJ2-1, the complete variable domain is KAGVTQTPRYLIKTRGQQVTLSCSPISGHRSVSWYQQTPGQGLQFLFEYFSETQRNKGNFPGRFSGRQFSNSRSEMNVSTLELGDSALYLCASSPRGLADNEQFFGPGTRLTVL.

The chain uses TRBV5-1 and TRBJ2-1, with 7 bases fitting TRBD1. This CDR3 has 15 amino acids. V dropped 4 bases and J dropped 0; count of bases not matched to a gene: 4. Germline lookup yields CDR1 SGHRS and CDR2 YFSETQ. CDR3 bases: TGCGCCAGCAGCACTTGGGACAGCTCCTACAATGAGCAGTTCTTC. Its protein is CASSTWDSSYNEQFF.

V is TRBV3-1 (or the pseudogene TRBV3-2) and J is TRBJ1-6; 9 bases map to TRBD1. There are 17 residues in the CDR3. Trimming removed 1 base from V and 9 bases from J; junction bases left unmatched: 10. CDR1 and CDR2 from the germline V gene are LGHDT and YNNKEL (reference sequence). CDR3 sequence reads: CASSQGGTGTGSSPLHF. As DNA, the CDR3 is TGTGCCAGCAGCCAAGGTGGGACCGGGACAGGGAGTTCACCCCTCCACTTT.

V is TRBV20-1 and J is TRBJ1-1, with D hard to call. The CDR3 totals 11 residues. Trimming shortened V by 6 bases and J by 5 bases, and 10 bases separated the two germline ends. Germline CDR1 DFQATT, CDR2 SNEGSKA (reference sequence). The CDR3 region is CSATTATEAFF. The CDR3 nucleotides read TGCAGTGCCACAACAGCTACTGAAGCTTTCTTT.

This rearrangement joins TRBV29-1 to TRBJ2-5; perhaps TRBD2 as D (5 bases). CDR3 size: 12 residues. The germline V and J ends were trimmed by 4 bases and 7 bases, with 13 bases remaining between them. CDR1 and CDR2 from the germline V gene are SQVTM and ANQGSEA. The CDR3 region is CSVGPTEGTQYF. As DNA, the CDR3 is TGCAGCGTTGGTCCCACCGAGGGGACCCAGTACTTC.

The CDR3 DNA reads TGTGCCAGCTCACCACCGGCGGGGCTGGGTGGGGCCAACGTCCTGACTTTC. As protein: CASSPPAGLGGANVLTF. The chain combines TRBV18 with TRBJ2-6; D is perhaps TRBD2 (6 bases). CDR3 length equals 17 residues. CDR1 and CDR2 (germline): KGHSH, LQKENI. V dropped 0 bases and J dropped 3 bases, with 12 bases sitting between them.

Only a few counts were recorded for this clone. This chain links TRBV11-1 with TRBJ2-2, with TRBD1 matching 7 bases. V lost 7 bases, J lost 4 bases, and 9 bases stayed unmatched. The CDR3 runs to 15 residues. Germline V gene sequence: CDR1 SGHAT, CDR2 FQDESV (reference sequence). The CDR3 DNA reads TGTGCCAGCATCCAATCGACAGGGAGCACCGGGGAGCTGTTTTTT. Translating it yields CASIQSTGSTGELFF.

The gene calls are TRBV2 and TRBJ1-1; the D is unclear. The CDR3 sequence is 15 residues long. Germline V CDR1 and CDR2: SNHLY, FYNNEI. V dropped 5 bases and J dropped 4 bases, with 17 bases sitting between them. The CDR3 sequence: CASSLEPGVRTEAFF. Written as DNA, the CDR3 is TGTGCCAGCAGTCTCGAGCCCGGGGTTCGCACTGAAGCTTTCTTT.

The chain uses TRBV15 and TRBJ2-5; possibly TRBD1 for D (5 bases). In germline, CDR1 is LNHNV, CDR2 YYDKDF (reference sequence). Trimming stripped 1 base from V and 5 bases from J, with 11 bases between. This CDR3 region has 14 residues. The CDR3 sequence is CATSRVSGMETQYF. CDR3 nucleotide sequence: TGTGCCACCAGCAGAGTATCAGGGATGGAGACCCAGTACTTC.

This chain links TRBV2 with TRBJ1-1, with TRBD1 identical over 9 bases. The CDR3 extends over 14 amino acids. Germline CDR1 is SNHLY and CDR2 is FYNNEI. V gave up 4 bases and J gave up 5 bases; unmatched junction bases: 5. The CDR3 sequence: CASSAGTGRTEAFF. The CDR3 bases are TGTGCCAGCAGTGCCGGGACAGGGAGGACTGAAGCTTTCTTT.

The rearrangement uses TRBV9 and TRBJ1-4; D possibly corresponds to TRBD1 (5 bases). V shed 4 bases and J shed 7 bases, with 23 bases lying between them. This CDR3 has 17 residues. The germline V gene has CDR1 SGDLS and CDR2 YYNGEE. DNA for the CDR3: TGTGCCAGCAGCCCCGGGCCGATCGGGGGTCGGGCTGAAAAACTGTTTTTT. Translation: CASSPGPIGGRAEKLFF.

The chain has TRBV9 and TRBJ1-1; 9 bases match TRBD1. Germline V lookup: CDR1 SGDLS, CDR2 YYNGEE. V shed 1 base and J 5 bases; nucleotides not matched to a gene: 9. The CDR3 is 16 amino acids. For the CDR3, the DNA is TGTGCCAGCAGCGTATGGCCGGGGACAGGGCCGACTGAAGCTTTCTTT. Translation gives CASSVWPGTGPTEAFF.

This clone was seen a handful of times. The chain carries TRBV6-5 and TRBJ1-1; possible D gene TRBD1, 5 bases. This CDR3 contains 15 residues. Germline V gene data show CDR1 as MNHEY and CDR2 as SVGAGI. V was clipped by 7 bases and J by 3 bases, with 18 bases between them. The CDR3 reads CASTHTALGHTEAFF. As DNA, the CDR3 is TGTGCCAGCACACACACCGCGTTGGGGCACACTGAAGCTTTCTTT.

V and J are TRBV25-1 and TRBJ2-3; TRBD1 might be the D (6 bases). The length of the CDR3 is 14 residues. Germline V lookup: CDR1 MGHDK, CDR2 SYGVNS. The ends were cut back, 6 bases at V and 1 base at J, with 11 bases in the middle. CDR3: CASRLWTGTDTQYF. DNA of the CDR3: TGTGCCAGCAGATTATGGACAGGCACAGATACGCAGTATTTT.

The V gene is TRBV19, the J gene TRBJ1-1; D gene ambiguous. Per the germline V gene, CDR1 is LNHDA and CDR2 is SQIVND (reference sequence). The V end was cut by 1 base, the J end by 4 bases, with 13 bases between. The CDR3 consists of 15 residues. The CDR3 here is CASSIVNGMTTEAFF. DNA for the CDR3: TGTGCCAGTAGTATAGTAAACGGGATGACCACTGAAGCTTTCTTT.

This clone is a singleton in its sample. The gene calls are TRBV10-3 and TRBJ2-3, with D possibly matching TRBD2 (5 bases). Germline CDR1 reads ENHRY; CDR2 reads SYGVKD. The V end lost 10 bases, the J end lost 1 base, and 12 bases lay between the germline ends. The CDR3 contains 13 residues. DNA for the CDR3: TGTGCCACTCGGACTCCAGGCACAGATACGCAGTATTTT. Residues: CATRTPGTDTQYF.

V gene TRBV3-1 (or the pseudogene TRBV3-2) combines with J gene TRBJ2-3; TRBD2 aligns across 10 bases. V dropped 3 bases and J dropped 4; count of bases not matched to a gene: 4. The CDR3 is made up of 15 amino acids. Germline CDR1 reads LGHDT; CDR2 reads YNNKEL (reference sequence). The CDR3 is CASSHLAGAPDTQYF. The DNA for the CDR3 is TGTGCCAGCAGCCATCTAGCGGGAGCCCCAGATACGCAGTATTTT.

The rearrangement uses TRBV6-5 and TRBJ1-6, with 9 bases that match TRBD1. From germline, CDR1 is MNHEY and CDR2 SVGAGI. This CDR3 has 14 amino acids. The V gene end was trimmed by 4 bases and the J gene end by 10 bases; junction bases not matched to a gene: 5. The DNA for the CDR3 is TGTGCCAGCAGTTTGAGGACAGGGGTATCACCCCTCCACTTT. Protein sequence: CASSLRTGVSPLHF.

The CDR3 region has the DNA TGTGCCTCCAAGAGGGGGGGAGACAATGAGCAGTTCTTC. Protein sequence: CASKRGGDNEQFF. The rearrangement uses TRBV19 and TRBJ2-1, with D perhaps matching TRBD2 (7 bases). The V end was cut by 11 bases, the J end by 5 bases, with 16 bases between. CDR3 size: 13 residues. Germline lookup yields CDR1 LNHDA and CDR2 SQIVND (reference sequence).

The rearrangement joins TRBV28 to TRBJ2-5, with D unresolved. The CDR3 covers 15 residues. Per germline, CDR1 MDHEN and CDR2 SYDVKM. Trimming removed 5 bases from V and 1 base from J, with 14 bases in between. The DNA of the CDR3 is TGTGCCAGCAGTGCAAGAAAGAGCTTCCAAGAGACCCAGTACTTC. Encoded protein: CASSARKSFQETQYF.

J is TRBJ1-2 and V is TRBV12-5; 7 bases are a match to TRBD1. With 5 bases clipped from V and 4 bases from J, the junction kept 10 bases outside the gene matches. The germline gives CDR1 LGHNT, CDR2 FRNRAP. This CDR3 comprises 15 residues. The CDR3 nucleotides are TGTGCTAGTGGTGACAGGGTTAGTCGCCTCTATGGCTACACCTTC. Protein product: CASGDRVSRLYGYTF.

This clone occurred a few times. The genes are TRBV19 and TRBJ2-1; TRBD2 is a possible D gene (7 bases). Germline lookup yields CDR1 LNHDA and CDR2 SQIVND (reference sequence). Trimming cost V 7 bases and J 0 bases, with 16 bases left between them. CDR3 length equals 16 residues. This CDR3 reads CASKIRGGSSYNEQFF. The CDR3 bases are TGTGCCAGTAAAATTAGGGGGGGGAGCTCCTACAATGAGCAGTTCTTC.

V gene TRBV18 combines with J gene TRBJ2-4; possibly TRBD1 for D (6 bases). V dropped 1 base and J dropped 9 bases, with 16 bases sitting between them. The CDR3 runs 15 residues. CDR1 KGHSH and CDR2 LQKENI come from the germline V gene. The CDR3 protein is CASSPQGDRKSIQYF. CDR3 DNA: TGTGCCAGCTCACCACAGGGGGATCGGAAGAGCATTCAGTACTTC.

The chain is built from TRBV6-6 and TRBJ2-1; TRBD2 aligns across 13 bases. Per germline, CDR1 MNHNY and CDR2 SVGAGI (reference sequence). CDR3 size: 17 residues. The J segment lost 8 bases and the V segment lost 5 bases, leaving 12 bases of the junction unmatched. This CDR3 is CASSPRVLAGGPYEQFF. CDR3 DNA: TGTGCCAGCAGTCCACGCGTACTAGCGGGAGGGCCCTATGAGCAGTTCTTC.

The CDR3 region has the DNA TGCAGCGTTGTGGTCAATCGGGACACTGAAGCTTTCTTT. It codes for CSVVVNRDTEAFF. The chain uses TRBV29-1 and TRBJ1-1; D gene uncertain. The CDR3 runs 13 residues. Trimming cost V 4 bases and J 3 bases, with 12 bases left between them. CDR1 is SQVTM and CDR2 is ANQGSEA in the germline V gene.

This clone was counted a single time. The junction departs from germline at one end; a sequencing error may be responsible. The rearrangement joins TRBV3-1 (or the pseudogene TRBV3-2) to TRBJ1-1; no reliable D call. CDR1 and CDR2 from the germline V gene are LGHDT and YNNKEL (reference sequence). CDR3 length: 12 residues. CDR3 bases: TGTGCCAGCAGCCAGGTTAAGACTGAGGTGGAGTTT. Residues: CASSQVKTEVEF.

The chain uses TRBV27 and TRBJ2-1, with D hard to call. The CDR3 length is 15 residues. CDR1 is MNHEY, CDR2 SMNVEV, per germline (reference sequence). V lost 6 bases, J lost 0 bases, and 12 bases lay in between. As DNA, the CDR3 is TGTGCCAGCAGCCGTATTCCGAGCTCCTACAATGAGCAGTTCTTC. This sequence encodes CASSRIPSSYNEQFF.